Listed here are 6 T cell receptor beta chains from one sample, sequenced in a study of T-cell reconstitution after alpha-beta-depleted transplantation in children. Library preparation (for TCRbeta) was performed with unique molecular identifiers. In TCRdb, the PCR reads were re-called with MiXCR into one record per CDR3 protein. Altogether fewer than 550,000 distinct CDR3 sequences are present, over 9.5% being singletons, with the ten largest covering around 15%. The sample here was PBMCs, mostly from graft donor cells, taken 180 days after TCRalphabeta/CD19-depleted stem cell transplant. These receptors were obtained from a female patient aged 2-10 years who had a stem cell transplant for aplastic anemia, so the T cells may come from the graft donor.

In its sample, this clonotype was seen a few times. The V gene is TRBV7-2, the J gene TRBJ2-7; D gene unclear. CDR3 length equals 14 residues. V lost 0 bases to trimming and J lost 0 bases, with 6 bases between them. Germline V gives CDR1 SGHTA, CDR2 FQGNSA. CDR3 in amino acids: CASSLAQTSYEQYV. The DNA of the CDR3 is TGTGCCAGCAGCTTAGCACAGACCTCCTACGAGCAGTACGTC.

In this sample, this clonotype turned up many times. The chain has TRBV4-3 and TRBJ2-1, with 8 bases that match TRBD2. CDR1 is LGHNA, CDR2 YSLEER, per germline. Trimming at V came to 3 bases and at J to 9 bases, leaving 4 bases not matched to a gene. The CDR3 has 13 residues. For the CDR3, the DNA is TGCGCCAGCAGCCACCGGGAGGGTTCTGAGCAGTTCTTC. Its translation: CASSHREGSEQFF.

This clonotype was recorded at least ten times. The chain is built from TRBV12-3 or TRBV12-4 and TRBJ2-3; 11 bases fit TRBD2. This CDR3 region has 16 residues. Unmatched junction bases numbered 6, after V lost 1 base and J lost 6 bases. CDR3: CASSLVALAGGDTQYF. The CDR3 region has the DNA TGTGCCAGCAGTTTAGTAGCCCTAGCGGGGGGTGATACGCAGTATTTT.

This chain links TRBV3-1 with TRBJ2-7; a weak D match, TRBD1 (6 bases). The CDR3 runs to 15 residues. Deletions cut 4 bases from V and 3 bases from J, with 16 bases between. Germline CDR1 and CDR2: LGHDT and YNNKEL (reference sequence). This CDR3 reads CASSLSGTPNYEQYF. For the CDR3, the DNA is TGTGCCAGCAGCCTATCTGGGACACCCAACTACGAGCAGTACTTC.

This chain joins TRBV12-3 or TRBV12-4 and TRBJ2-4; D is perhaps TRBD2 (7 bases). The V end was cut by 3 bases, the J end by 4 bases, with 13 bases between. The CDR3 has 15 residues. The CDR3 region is CASSLGGGVKNIQYF. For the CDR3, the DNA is TGTGCCAGCAGTTTGGGAGGGGGAGTGAAAAACATTCAGTACTTC.

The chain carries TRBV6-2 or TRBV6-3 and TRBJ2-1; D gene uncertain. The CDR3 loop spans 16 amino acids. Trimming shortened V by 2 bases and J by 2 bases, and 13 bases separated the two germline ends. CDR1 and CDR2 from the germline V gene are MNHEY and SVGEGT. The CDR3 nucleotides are TGTGCCAGCAGTTACCAGGAGTTGGGTCCCTACAATGAGCAGTTCTTC. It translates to CASSYQELGPYNEQFF.